This T cell receptor beta chain is from a study of T cells in Graves' hyperthyroidism and ophthalmopathy (dated 2019 in TCRdb). Background on the whole study: Peripheral blood was collected at initial diagnosis, before any treatment. A discovery cohort of about a hundred patients, roughly 45 with Graves' ophthalmopathy and fewer than 65 with stable Graves' hyperthyroidism, was used to find distinguishing TCR V-J signatures. Prospective prediction of ophthalmopathy was tested in an independent validation cohort of 18 to 20 hyperthyroidism patients and approximately 17 patients who later progressed to ophthalmopathy. The approximately 98 discovery patients were randomly divided into training and test sets at a 7:3 ratio. Thyroid tissue and blood T-cell repertoires from roughly six Graves' hyperthyroidism patients were also compared in the study. Once sampling was done, hyperthyroidism patients were given methimazole at a starting dose of 30 mg daily, whereas ophthalmopathy patients were given high-dose intravenous methylprednisolone. The paper describes TCR Vbeta CDR3 sequencing of some 130 peripheral blood samples, made up of some 42 ophthalmopathy patients, over 70 hyperthyroidism patients and roughly 17 progressor patients.

TCR beta CDR3 regions were amplified from RNA transcripts. A first-round RT-PCR of the TCR CDR3 used the HTBI primer set with the Qiagen OneStep RT-PCR kit. A second multiplex PCR round built the libraries, followed by size selection and purification. Libraries were sequenced paired-end with 100 bp reads on an Illumina HiSeq2000. In the original analysis: SOAPnuke was used to process the raw data, throwing out any read that contained adapters or uncalled bases, had a mean Phred below 15, or lacked an exact constant-primer or identifier match. High-quality paired reads were merged with COPE v1.2.5, and unique nucleotide sequences were defined as clonotypes. MiTCR v1.1 was used to align clonotypes to the IMGT TRBV, TRBD and TRBJ reference segments. The analysis included only V-J combinations with a frequency above 0.0001, which together covered 99% to 99.2% of the repertoires. A TCS score was defined as the ratio between F50 (clonal expansion) and ExV (chaos), using BLOSUM62-based TCRdist between CDR3 peptides within each V-J. Welch's t-statistics and random forest reduced around 510 V-J features to 13, which were used in a naive Bayes classifier (R e1071). Thyroid-blood repertoire similarity was quantified with the Morisita-Horn index. The raw public reads went through TCRdb reprocessing: fastp at Q25, MiXCR clone calling, in-frame beta chains kept. Rows are unified per CDR3 protein, each entry keeping the most common DNA and genes. None of the V and J calls come from the authors' own analysis; TCRdb made them. The sample includes about 760,000 distinct CDR3 sequences, with approximately 36% observed a single time. Around a third of the sample is held by the ten biggest clonotypes.

The CDR3 holds 14 amino acids from the cysteine to the phenylalanine. Left in the record is the CDR3 DNA by itself, 42 bases read in frame from the first base. V and J are truncated by 8 bases and 3 bases respectively, leaving an intervening sequence of 16 bases. Study-level results and caveats: In validation, the model predicted progression to ophthalmopathy with approximately 71% sensitivity and 72% to 85% specificity, a median of about six months before onset. Sample size was not statistically predetermined, and blinding of investigators to group allocation was not performed. Ophthalmopathy was separated from stable hyperthyroidism by a 13 V-J signature model, with 85% to 90% sensitivity and roughly 81% specificity obtained in cross-validation and 80%/75% obtained in testing. Most expanded thyroid clonotypes (frequency above 0.001) were also detected in blood, a finding suggesting that blood repertoires may reflect thyroid immune responses.

Graves' hyperthyroidism was defined as stable when no progression to ophthalmopathy occurred over 18 months of follow-up. The hyperthyroidism patients were between 18 and 65 years old and newly diagnosed, with a disease duration of less than 2 months. Patients with uncontrolled infections, other autoimmune diseases, pregnancy or lactation were excluded. Diagnoses relied on clinical symptoms, serum thyroxine and TRAb, thyroid ultrasound and orbital computed tomography. Ficoll-Paque density gradient centrifugation was used to isolate PBMCs from 8 to 10 ml of fresh peripheral blood. Total RNA was extracted with Trizol reagent, and quality was checked on an Agilent 2100 Bioanalyzer. This clonotype has a count of ten or more. Its recognized antigen is unknown. Base quality data are lacking; no much larger clone is found one base away.

The chain links TRBV12-3 or TRBV12-4 with TRBJ1-1; the D gene is possibly TRBD1, with 6 bases matching. This clonotype was sampled from a woman in her 40s with Graves' hyperthyroidism. What was sequenced was blood. The CDR3: CASCSTGLHTEAFF. Read as DNA, the sequence is TGTGCCAGCTGTTCGACAGGACTCCACACTGAAGCTTTCTTT.